This TCR beta chain was recorded in a study of T cell responses to AZD1222 COVID-19 vaccine (dated by TCRdb to the early 2020s). Turning to the overall study: AZD1222 recipients given second doses at about 4 weeks or at about 12 weeks were pooled, since spike-specific TCR depth and breadth were not found to differ between the two schedules. A total of about 230 trial participants underwent TCR sequencing, of whom about 200 received two doses of AZD1222 and about 25 received two doses of the MenACWY control vaccine. Enrollment into the trials was organized by age into subgroups of 18-55, 56-69 and 70-plus years, and those subgroups contained about 160, 30 and 59 TCR-sequenced participants, respectively. The study at large found these results: The 56-69-year group was small, and its depth increase did not reach significance, likely because of low power. After two AZD1222 doses, spike-specific TCR breadth and depth were significantly higher than at day 0 and than in MenACWY recipients. Reportedly, close to half of the unique spike-specific TCRs recognized epitopes lying outside the regions that are mutated in the B.1.351 and B.1.1.7 variants. The whole spike protein was spanned by vaccine-associated CD4 TCRs, and dominant responses were seen in regions 160-218 and 743-854. Participants were mostly white British and included more females than males, and it was suggested by the authors that clonal diversity may have been underestimated. Only five to seven AZD1222 recipients were SARS-CoV-2 seropositive at baseline, limiting conclusions about previously exposed vaccinees. No day 14 peak-response samples were available, so repertoires were characterized only after the peak T cell response.

What the time point label conveys for this sample: baseline before first vaccination. Vaccinee samples came from UK trials COV001 and COV002, including a single-blind randomized controlled phase 2/3 trial of AZD1222 (ChAdOx1 nCoV-19) in healthy adults. For TCRbeta chain sequencing, PBMC samples from trial participants were taken at day 0 and at day 28 after the second dose. This clone was detected once. Its recognized antigen is unknown. No much larger clonotype is one base removed from it; base qualities were not supplied. V was cut back by 1 base and J by 6 bases, leaving a gap of 13 bases between them. Spanning cysteine to phenylalanine, the CDR3 consists of 14 amino acids. Left in the record is the CDR3 DNA by itself, 42 bases read in frame from the first base. Looking up the germline V gene yields CDR1 SGHRS and CDR2 YFSETQ. The CDR3 regions of human TCRbeta chains were subjected to immunosequencing. The published analysis was carried out like this. Repertoire TCRs were checked for matches against a reference library of SARS-CoV-2-specific TCRs that had been generated using the MIRA antigen-specificity platform. Breadth was defined as the fraction of unique TCRs that were SARS-CoV-2-associated, and depth was defined as the fraction of total T cells that were SARS-CoV-2-associated. Using the MIRA data, every spike-specific TCR was mapped to the spike region that the TCR reacted to and assigned to either a CD4 or a CD8 class. Log10-transformed breadth and depth values were compared by one-way ANOVA with Sidak's multiple comparisons tests. Held by TCRdb, this immuneACCESS table contains in-frame sequences only and omits some clones. Under half of the omission traces to an unresolved V gene where checked; the cause of the rest is unknown. The DNA gave D and trimming, while V, J and clone size come from that table. Across this sample there are 95,000 to 150,000 clones, with 88% seen only once. 4% to 6% of the sample is in the top ten clones.

Sample: peripheral blood, taken on day 0 of AZD1222 vaccination. The sequence was obtained from an adult in good health. In this chain, TRBV5-1 is recombined with TRBJ1-2, with the D gene not confidently named. The CDR3 protein sequence reads: CASSLLAEGDGYTF. The nucleotides read TGCGCCAGCAGCTTGCTAGCCGAGGGAGATGGCTACACCTTC.